These T cell receptor beta chains were read from a single sample in a study of shared clonotypes between healthy human individuals. Sequenced by immunoSEQ multiplex PCR; TCRdb stores in-frame clones only, minus some. Here the sample spans some 2,500,000 clones, about nine tenths being singletons. Sequencing was carried out using naive CD4+ T cells from PBMCs. These TCRs come from a man younger than 35 in good health. Some clones in this sample may be carry-over from other donors' samples. Both conserved end residues are part of each CDR3. A D gene is named only where the DNA matches it firmly. Clone size is not always given. Where it is, it says once, few, many or a class for expanded clones.

V	size	D	J	CDR3	DNA
TRBV9	-	-	TRBJ2-3	CASSVDGGTDTQYF	TGTGCCAGCAGCGTAGACGGCGGCACAGATACGCAGTATTTT
TRBV5-6	-	-	TRBJ1-3	CASSLRHAGGNTIYF	TGTGCCAGCAGCTTACGCCACGCGGGAGGAAACACCATATATTTT
TRBV28	once	-	TRBJ2-3	CASSLNLLRGKRTDTQYF	TGTGCCAGCAGCTTAAACCTACTCCGGGGGAAAAGAACAGATACGCAGTATTTT
TRBV7-3	-	TRBD2	TRBJ2-2	CASSLSSGSATGELFF	TGTGCCAGCAGCTTAAGTAGCGGGAGCGCCACCGGGGAGCTGTTTTTT
TRBV15	-	-	TRBJ2-7	CATSRDLDSYEQYF	TGTGCCACCAGCAGAGATCTAGACTCCTACGAGCAGTACTTC
TRBV27	-	-	TRBJ2-7	CASRSEHSSYEQYF	TGTGCCAGCCGATCAGAACACTCCTCCTACGAGCAGTACTTC
TRBV19	-	-	TRBJ1-5	CASAPLQPYSNQPQHF	TGTGCCAGTGCACCCCTTCAGCCTTATAGCAATCAGCCCCAGCATTTT
TRBV27	-	-	TRBJ2-2	CASSVGRGSTGELFF	TGTGCCAGCAGTGTTGGGAGGGGGTCCACCGGGGAGCTGTTTTTT
TRBV10-1	-	-	TRBJ2-7	CASSERGSYEQYF	TGCGCCAGCAGTGAACGGGGTTCCTACGAGCAGTACTTC
TRBV18	-	TRBD1	TRBJ1-3	CASSLGQGDGNTIYF	TGTGCCAGCTCACTTGGACAGGGTGATGGAAACACCATATATTTT
TRBV5-1	-	TRBD1	TRBJ2-2	CASSPPRGQGRSGELFF	TGCGCCAGCAGCCCACCTCGGGGACAGGGGAGGTCCGGGGAGCTGTTTTTT
TRBV4-2	-	-	TRBJ2-4	CASSPDVTKNIQYF	TGTGCCAGCAGCCCGGACGTGACCAAAAACATTCAGTACTTC
TRBV5-1	-	-	TRBJ2-7	CASSLEWFGGSYEQYF	TGCGCCAGCAGCTTGGAATGGTTCGGCGGTTCCTACGAGCAGTACTTC
TRBV5-1	once	TRBD1	TRBJ1-1	CASSASTGVPTEAFF	TGCGCCAGCAGCGCCTCGACAGGGGTGCCCACTGAAGCTTTCTTT
TRBV5-4	-	-	TRBJ2-2	CASSFPHGTNTGELFF	TGTGCCAGCAGCTTCCCCCACGGGACGAACACCGGGGAGCTGTTTTTT
TRBV9	-	TRBD2	TRBJ2-3	CASSLTSGSWNF	TGTGCCAGCAGCCTAACTAGCGGGAGTTGGAATTTT